This TCR beta chain was recorded in a study of beta chain features in type 1 diabetes. Reverse transcribing all isolated RNA meant expressed TCRB transcripts were sequenced. Produced via immunoSEQ multiplex PCR; TCRdb's table is partial and in-frame only. Of about 240,000 clones in the sample, around a quarter were seen once. The sequence came from a man aged 30-40 years in good health. Source material: central memory CD4+ T cells from blood.

The CDR3 DNA reads TGCAGCGTTGGAGGGGATTCAGTTGAAAAACTGTTTTTT. It translates to CSVGGDSVEKLFF. The V call is TRBV29-1, the J call TRBJ1-4, with a tentative D call TRBD1 (5 bases). The CDR3 length is 13 residues. Germline CDR1 and CDR2: SQVTM and ANQGSEA. V lost 4 bases and J 7 bases, leaving 13 bases between the germline ends.